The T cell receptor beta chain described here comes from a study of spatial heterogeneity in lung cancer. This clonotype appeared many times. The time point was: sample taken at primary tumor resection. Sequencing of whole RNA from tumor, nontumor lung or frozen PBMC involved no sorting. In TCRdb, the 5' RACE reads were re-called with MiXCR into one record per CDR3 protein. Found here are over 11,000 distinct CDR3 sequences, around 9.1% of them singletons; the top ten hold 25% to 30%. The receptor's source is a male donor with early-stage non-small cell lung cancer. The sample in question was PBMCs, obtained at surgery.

The CDR3 sequence is CASSEVGPGELFF. The CDR3 DNA sequence: TGTGCCAGCAGTGAAGTGGGACCCGGGGAGCTGTTTTTT. This chain links TRBV2 with TRBJ2-2; D is possibly TRBD1 or TRBD2 (5 bases each). This CDR3 is 13 amino acids long. The germline V gene has CDR1 SNHLY and CDR2 FYNNEI. V lost 1 base and J lost 6, with 6 bases in between.